One sample yielded the 31 T cell receptor beta chains listed below, sequenced in a study of OX40 agonist ivuxolimab in advanced cancers. Only in-frame clones appear in the TCRdb table, and some are missing; sequencing was by immunoSEQ multiplex PCR. The table records 100,000 to 150,000 clones, about 90% of them present only once. This material consisted of CD4+ or CD8+ T cells sorted from blood, taken in a trial of the OX40 agonist ivuxolimab. Receptors originate from an adult with an advanced solid tumor such as melanoma, head and neck, liver or kidney cancer.

The chain links TRBV21-1 to TRBJ1-4. TRBV21-1 is recorded as a pseudogene. This CDR3 is built from 18 residues. The CDR3 reads CASSKGKGPFATNEKLFF. As DNA, the CDR3 is TGTGCCAGCAGCAAAGGGAAGGGTCCCTTTGCAACTAATGAAAAACTGTTTTTT.

This clone was detected only once. This rearrangement joins TRBV6-5 to TRBJ2-5; 10 bases align to TRBD2. The end of the DNA is better explained by TRBJ2-7, so the J call may be wrong. CDR3 length: 15 amino acids. From germline, CDR1 is MNHEY and CDR2 SVGAGI. The CDR3 sequence is CASSYDGTSVSEQYF. The CDR3 bases are TGTGCCAGCAGTTACGACGGGACTAGCGTCTCCGAGCAGTACTTC.

The chain joins TRBV5-1 to TRBJ2-5; D tentatively fits TRBD1 or TRBD2 (7 bases each). V was pared by 7 bases and J by 4 bases, with 14 bases between. This CDR3 region has 13 residues. CDR1 is SGHRS and CDR2 is YFSETQ in the germline V gene. This CDR3 is CASETGRGETQYF. As DNA, the CDR3 is TGCGCCAGCGAGACAGGGAGGGGAGAGACCCAGTACTTC.

This clone was recorded once. This sequence joins TRBV5-4 and TRBJ1-1; D remains ambiguous. The CDR3 spans 16 residues. Trimming took off 0 bases at V and 1 base at J, with 13 bases between the two ends. CDR1 and CDR2 from the germline V gene are SGHNT and YYREEE (reference sequence). CDR3 region: CASSLAVGVANTEAFF. CDR3 DNA sequence: TGTGCCAGCAGCTTGGCCGTCGGGGTGGCGAACACTGAAGCTTTCTTT.

The rearrangement joins TRBV15 to TRBJ2-1; the match to TRBD2 covers 7 bases. The CDR3 is made up of 20 amino acids. CDR1 is LNHNV, CDR2 YYDKDF, per germline (reference sequence). J gave up 11 bases and V 4 bases, and 29 bases lay outside the gene matches. DNA of the CDR3: TGTGCCACCAGCAATCTTGGGGGTCTAGCGGAGACTATTTCTGACGGGAAGCAGTTCTTC. Translated, it gives CATSNLGGLAETISDGKQFF.

The rearrangement uses TRBV30 and TRBJ1-6; 7 bases align to TRBD1. Germline values: CDR1 GTSNPN, CDR2 SVGIG (reference sequence). V lost 5 bases, J lost 12 bases, and 10 bases stayed unmatched. This CDR3 is built from 13 residues. The CDR3 is CAWQGQRRGPLHF. CDR3 coding DNA: TGTGCCTGGCAGGGACAGCGAAGGGGACCCCTCCACTTT.

The chain carries TRBV7-2 and TRBJ2-5; 9 bases agree with TRBD2. V was pared by 3 bases and J by 5 bases, with 13 bases of the junction left unmatched. The CDR3 length is 17 residues. Germline assignment: CDR1 SGHTA and CDR2 FQGNSA. The CDR3: CASSFGGGRALGETQYF. The DNA of the CDR3 is TGTGCCAGCAGCTTTGGGGGCGGGAGGGCCCTCGGTGAGACCCAGTACTTC. Supplemented by reference TRBV7-2 and TRBJ2-5, the full variable domain reads GAGVSQSPSNKVTEKGKDVELRCDPISGHTALYWYRQSLGQGLEFLIYFQGNSAPDKSGLPSDRFSAERTGGSVSTLTIQRTQQEDSAVYLCASSFGGGRALGETQYFGPGTRLLVL.

This clone has a single count. The V call is TRBV4-3, the J call TRBJ1-2; D might be TRBD1 (5 bases). Germline CDR1 reads LGHNA; CDR2 reads YSLEER. V was clipped by 0 bases and J by 4 bases, with 18 bases between them. The CDR3 is 17 amino acids. CDR3 protein: CASSQDWGGGGFYGYTF. For the CDR3, the DNA is TGCGCCAGCAGCCAAGATTGGGGAGGCGGGGGTTTCTATGGCTACACCTTC.

As for this clone: Compared with germline, one end of the junction differs, possibly owing to a read error. The V call is TRBV19, the J call TRBJ2-7, with 8 bases lining up with TRBD1. The CDR3 length is 13 residues. The germline V gene encodes CDR1 LNHDA and CDR2 SQIVND (reference sequence). The CDR3 DNA sequence: TGTGCCAGTAGTAGCGCAGGGGGCTACGAGCCGTACTTC. It is translated as CASSSAGGYEPYF.

The J gene is TRBJ1-4, the V gene TRBV6-5; a weak D match, TRBD1 (5 bases). V was clipped by 5 bases and J by 8 bases, with 18 bases between them. This CDR3 is 15 amino acids long. In germline, CDR1 is MNHEY, CDR2 SVGAGI. The CDR3 protein is CASSPSRDAGEKLFF. Written as DNA, the CDR3 is TGTGCCAGCAGTCCCTCCCGGGACGCGGGGGAAAAACTGTTTTTT.

The gene calls are TRBV9 and TRBJ1-1; the match to TRBD1 covers 8 bases. V trimming: 0 bases; J trimming: 3 bases; junction bases outside the gene matches: 4. CDR3 length: 15 amino acids. Per the germline V gene, CDR1 is SGDLS and CDR2 is YYNGEE. The CDR3 DNA is TGTGCCAGCAGCGTAGCGGACAGGGTTGACACTGAAGCTTTCTTT. It is translated as CASSVADRVDTEAFF.

This clone has only a few counts. This rearrangement joins TRBV7-9 to TRBJ1-1, with D unresolved. Trimming removed 5 bases from V and 1 base from J, with 8 bases in between. The CDR3 consists of 13 residues. Germline CDR1 SEHNR, CDR2 FQNEAQ (reference sequence). CDR3 sequence reads: CASSPAGNTEAFF. CDR3 coding DNA: TGTGCCAGCAGCCCCGCAGGGAACACTGAAGCTTTCTTT.

The V call is TRBV7-9, the J call TRBJ2-3; possibly TRBD2 for D (5 bases). The germline gives CDR1 SEHNR, CDR2 FQNEAQ (reference sequence). Trimming removed 5 bases at V and 0 bases at J, with 12 bases between. The CDR3 runs 15 residues. The CDR3 DNA is TGTGCCAGCAGCGGTGACTACTCCAGCACAGATACGCAGTATTTT. Translated, it gives CASSGDYSSTDTQYF.

The CDR3 region has the DNA TGTGCCAGCAGCCCCGGGACTAGCGGAACCTACAATGAGCAGTTCTTC. It translates to CASSPGTSGTYNEQFF. The genes are TRBV9 and TRBJ2-1; 11 positions agree with TRBD2. V shed 4 bases, J shed 2 bases, and the junction held 5 bases outside the gene matches. This CDR3 is built from 16 residues. The germline V gene has CDR1 SGDLS and CDR2 YYNGEE.

This chain links TRBV19 with TRBJ2-7; 9 bases are a match to TRBD1. Germline lookup yields CDR1 LNHDA and CDR2 SQIVND (reference sequence). V lost 5 bases to trimming and J lost 2 bases; unmatched junction nucleotides: 4. This CDR3 contains 14 residues. CDR3 residues: CASSLDRGPYEQYF. Written as DNA, the CDR3 is TGTGCCAGTAGTTTGGACAGGGGCCCCTACGAGCAGTACTTC. The whole variable domain, filled in from reference TRBV19 and TRBJ2-7, reads DGGITQSPKYLFRKEGQNVTLSCEQNLNHDAMYWYRQDPGQGLRLIYYSQIVNDFQKGDIAEGYSVSREKKESFPLTVTSAQKNPTAFYLCASSLDRGPYEQYFGPGTRLTVT.

This sequence joins TRBV29-1 and TRBJ2-3; 9 bases map to TRBD1. The V gene end was trimmed by 7 bases and the J gene end by 2 bases; junction bases not matched to a gene: 7. The CDR3 length is 14 residues. Germline V gene data show CDR1 as SQVTM and CDR2 as ANQGSEA. CDR3 nucleotide sequence: TGCAGCGCGTGGACAGGGGATTTCACAGATACGCAGTATTTT. It is translated as CSAWTGDFTDTQYF.

This clone came up once. The chain has TRBV14 and TRBJ2-1, with D perhaps matching TRBD1 (5 bases). Germline assignment: CDR1 SGHDN and CDR2 FVKESK. V shed 4 bases and J shed 7 bases, with 20 bases lying between them. This CDR3 spans 16 amino acids. This CDR3 is CASSPRSGNVLNEQFF. DNA for the CDR3: TGTGCCAGCAGCCCCCGGTCAGGGAATGTCCTGAATGAGCAGTTCTTC.

The J gene is TRBJ1-1, the V gene TRBV10-3, with 9 bases fitting TRBD1. Germline CDR1 ENHRY, CDR2 SYGVKD. The trim removed 5 bases at V and 5 bases at J, leaving 6 bases unmatched. This CDR3 spans 14 amino acids. The CDR3: CAISQQGARTEAFF. Here the CDR3 DNA reads TGTGCCATCAGTCAACAGGGGGCGCGAACTGAAGCTTTCTTT.

To note about this clone: Because the CDR3's place on the DNA is in doubt, the DNA is left out and the CDR3 is given as listed by TCRdb. The rearrangement links TRBV27 to TRBJ2-1; the table gives TRBD2 as D, unverified against the DNA. The CDR3 adds up to 17 amino acids, both ends counted. Germline-derived CDR1 and CDR2 are MNHEY and SMNVEV (reference sequence). The chain's CDR3 is CASSSSPSGLAGGEQFF.

The chain combines TRBV27 with TRBJ2-5; no reliable D call. Germline values: CDR1 MNHEY, CDR2 SMNVEV (reference sequence). V was cut by 6 bases and J by 11 bases, with 16 bases left in between. The CDR3 has 12 residues. CDR3 loop: CASSTIAQEQYF. CDR3 sequence (DNA): TGTGCCAGCAGCACGATTGCCCAGGAGCAGTACTTC.

J is TRBJ2-1 and V is TRBV28; 14 nucleotides agree with TRBD2. Germline CDR1 is MDHEN and CDR2 is SYDVKM. The CDR3 totals 15 residues. V lost 5 bases to trimming and J lost 11 bases; unmatched junction nucleotides: 8. The CDR3 bases are TGTGCCAGCAGTCCCGCGGGACTAGCGGGAGTGAAGCAGTTCTTC. Translating gives CASSPAGLAGVKQFF.

The sample holds one count of this clone. A read error may produce the germline difference seen at one junction end. The chain couples TRBV9 to TRBJ2-5; 11 nucleotides line up with TRBD2. The CDR3 runs to 16 residues. From germline, CDR1 is SGDLS and CDR2 YYNGEE. CDR3 region: CASSVDSGRAAEAQYF. The DNA for the CDR3 is TGTGCCAGCAGCGTAGATAGCGGGAGGGCCGCAGAGGCCCAGTACTTC.

V usage is TRBV9 and J usage is TRBJ2-2, with TRBD1 as a possible D gene (5 bases). The V and J ends lost 2 bases and 2 bases respectively, with 13 bases between them. The CDR3 length is 16 residues. Germline values: CDR1 SGDLS, CDR2 YYNGEE. CDR3 sequence reads: CASSVYRTSNTGELFF. As DNA, the CDR3 is TGTGCCAGCAGCGTCTACAGGACATCAAACACCGGGGAGCTGTTTTTT.

This sequence joins TRBV7-9 and TRBJ2-1, with D perhaps matching TRBD1 (6 bases). This CDR3 has 16 amino acids. Per the germline V gene, CDR1 is SEHNR and CDR2 is FQNEAQ (reference sequence). With 2 bases removed from V and 3 bases from J, the gap between germline ends came to 14 bases. The chain's CDR3 is CASSLSGTKYYNEQFF. CDR3 sequence (DNA): TGTGCCAGCAGCTTAAGTGGGACAAAGTACTACAATGAGCAGTTCTTC.

The chain recombines TRBV27 with TRBJ1-1; weak D call: TRBD1 (5 bases). Per the germline V gene, CDR1 is MNHEY and CDR2 is SMNVEV (reference sequence). The CDR3 extends over 14 amino acids. V was pared by 4 bases and J by 3 bases, with 12 bases between. CDR3 in amino acids: CASSSRREDTEAFF. The DNA for the CDR3 is TGTGCCAGCAGTTCTCGCAGGGAGGACACTGAAGCTTTCTTT.

This rearrangement joins TRBV7-3 to TRBJ2-1; 10 bases match TRBD2. CDR1 and CDR2 from the germline V gene are SGHTA and FQGTGA. With 5 bases clipped from V and 8 bases from J, the junction kept 9 bases outside the gene matches. CDR3 length equals 15 residues. The CDR3 DNA reads TGTGCCAGCAGCCCTCTAGCGGGAGTTCGGGATGAGCAGTTCTTC. Protein: CASSPLAGVRDEQFF.

CDR3 protein: CASTRQGRGYTF. DNA of the CDR3: TGTGCCAGCACCCGACAGGGGCGAGGCTACACCTTC. The chain employs TRBV28 and TRBJ1-2; 8 bases are a match to TRBD1. Trimming at V came to 7 bases and at J to 8 bases, leaving 6 bases not matched to a gene. The CDR3 sequence is 12 residues long. Germline CDR1 MDHEN, CDR2 SYDVKM.

V is TRBV4-1 and J is TRBJ1-6, with D unresolved. Trimming removed 0 bases at V and 10 bases at J, with 13 bases between. This CDR3 is built from 15 residues. In germline, CDR1 is MGHRA, CDR2 YSYEKL. DNA for the CDR3: TGCGCCAGCAGCCAAGATGGAATTGGGGAATCACCCCTCCACTTT. Residues: CASSQDGIGESPLHF.

This chain connects TRBV9 to TRBJ1-3; D perhaps matches TRBD1 (5 bases). Trimming shortened V by 3 bases and J by 2 bases, and 12 bases separated the two germline ends. The germline gives CDR1 SGDLS, CDR2 YYNGEE. The CDR3 spans 15 residues. The CDR3 DNA sequence: TGTGCCAGCAGCGGGTACCAGGGCCCTGGAAACACCATATATTTT. This translates into CASSGYQGPGNTIYF. The full variable domain, completed using reference TRBV9 and TRBJ1-3, is DSGVTQTPKHLITATGQRVTLRCSPRSGDLSVYWYQQSLDQGLQFLIQYYNGEERAKGNILERFSAQQFPDLHSELNLSSLELGDSALYFCASSGYQGPGNTIYFGEGSWLTVV.

This chain links TRBV10-3 with TRBJ1-3; D is possibly TRBD1 (5 bases). Trimming pared 6 bases from V and 4 bases from J, leaving 16 bases between. This CDR3 is 15 amino acids long. Looked up from germline, CDR1 is ENHRY and CDR2 is SYGVKD. CDR3 in amino acids: CAISSGQGTGNTIYF. The CDR3 DNA sequence: TGTGCCATCAGCTCGGGGCAAGGAACGGGAAACACCATATATTTT.

The chain employs TRBV6-5 and TRBJ1-3, with 7 bases that match TRBD1. CDR1 MNHEY and CDR2 SVGAGI come from the germline V gene. The CDR3 extends over 16 amino acids. The junction had 4 bases not matched to a gene; V was cut back by 0 bases and J by 2 bases. CDR3 protein: CASSYSGDRTGNTIYF. CDR3 in DNA: TGTGCCAGCAGTTACTCCGGGGACAGAACTGGAAACACCATATATTTT.